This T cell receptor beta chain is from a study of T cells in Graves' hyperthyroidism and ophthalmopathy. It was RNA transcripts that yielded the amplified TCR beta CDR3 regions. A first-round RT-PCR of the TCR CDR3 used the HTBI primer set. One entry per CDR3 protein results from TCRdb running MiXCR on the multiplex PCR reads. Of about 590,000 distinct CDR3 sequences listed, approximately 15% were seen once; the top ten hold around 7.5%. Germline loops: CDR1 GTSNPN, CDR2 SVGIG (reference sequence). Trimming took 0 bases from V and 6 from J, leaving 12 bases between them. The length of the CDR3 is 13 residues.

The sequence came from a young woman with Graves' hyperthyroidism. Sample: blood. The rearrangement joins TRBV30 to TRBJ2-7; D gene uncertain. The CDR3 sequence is CAWSVLIEAEQYF. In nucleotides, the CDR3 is TGTGCCTGGAGTGTACTCATTGAGGCCGAGCAGTACTTC.